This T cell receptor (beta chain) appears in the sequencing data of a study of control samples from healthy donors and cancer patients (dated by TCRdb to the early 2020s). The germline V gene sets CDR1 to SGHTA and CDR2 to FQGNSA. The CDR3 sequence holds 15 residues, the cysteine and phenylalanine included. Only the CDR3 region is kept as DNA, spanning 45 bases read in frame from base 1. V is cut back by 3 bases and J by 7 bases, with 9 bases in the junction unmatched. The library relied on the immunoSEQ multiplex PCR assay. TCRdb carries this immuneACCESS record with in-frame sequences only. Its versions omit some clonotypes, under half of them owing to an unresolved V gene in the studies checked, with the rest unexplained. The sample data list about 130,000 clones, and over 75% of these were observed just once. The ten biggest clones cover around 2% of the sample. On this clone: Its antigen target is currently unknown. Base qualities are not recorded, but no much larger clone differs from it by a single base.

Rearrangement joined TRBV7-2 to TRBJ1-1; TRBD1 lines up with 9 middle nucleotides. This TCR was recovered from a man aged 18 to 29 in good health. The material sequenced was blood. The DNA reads TGTGCCAGCAGCTTGGGGACAGGGCGATTTGATGAAGCTTTCTTT. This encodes CASSLGTGRFDEAFF. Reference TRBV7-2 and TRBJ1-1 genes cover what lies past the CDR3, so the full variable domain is GAGVSQSPSNKVTEKGKDVELRCDPISGHTALYWYRQSLGQGLEFLIYFQGNSAPDKSGLPSDRFSAERTGGSVSTLTIQRTQQEDSAVYLCASSLGTGRFDEAFFGQGTRLTVV.